This paragraph reports one TCR beta chain. Its cognate antigen is unknown. The CDR3 loop spans 16 amino acids. Trimming shortened V by 3 bases and J by 6 bases, and 20 bases separated the two germline ends. Germline V gene sequence: CDR1 SGHKS, CDR2 YYEKEE (reference sequence). Each CDR3 protein gets one entry after TCRdb re-called the 5' RACE reads with MiXCR. The data show around 420,000 distinct CDR3 sequences, with 20% to 25% seen just once and 8.8% held by the top ten. This sample was taken from a study of T-cell memory formation after mild COVID-19. On the study more broadly: TCR clusters mostly belonged to single donors. The study, taken as a whole, reports: Second-wave clones peaking on day 37 lacked confirmed SARS-CoV-2 specificity. Clones that contracted from day 15 to 85 were balanced CD4/CD8, while later expanders leaned CD4+. Cross-reactive memory appears to have joined, as suggested by some responding clones showing up in pre-infection memory.

What was sequenced was PBMCs or a T cell subset sorted from them (not recorded which). The chain couples TRBV5-5 to TRBJ2-3; D uncertain. This clonotype was obtained from an adult woman who had mild COVID-19 (a few samples of this study predate the infection). Cell type and time point are not known. CDR3 in DNA: TGTGCCAGCAGCTCCTCTGGGTTGGGCGGCCGGGATACGCAGTATTTT. Translated, it gives CASSSSGLGGRDTQYF.